Below are 10 T cell receptor beta chains sequenced from a single sample in a study of cytotoxic CD8 clonotypes in ibrutinib-treated CLL. Sequencing used immunoSEQ multiplex PCR; TCRdb keeps in-frame clones, though not all of them. The sample contains around 310,000 clones, about 80% of which appear only once. The material was PBMCs, obtained before ibrutinib treatment. Source of these receptors: a human donor with chronic lymphocytic leukemia.

The chain combines TRBV23-1 with TRBJ1-1; D possibly corresponds to TRBD1 (5 bases). TRBV23-1 is reported as an ORF; its role is uncertain. The CDR3 is made up of 16 amino acids. V shed 2 bases and J shed 0 bases, with 13 bases lying between them. CDR3 sequence: CASSQDRDRLNTEAFF. CDR3 in DNA: TGCGCCAGCAGTCAAGACCGGGACCGATTGAACACTGAAGCTTTCTTT.

This clone has a handful of counts. V and J are TRBV27 and TRBJ2-1; D possibly uses TRBD1 or TRBD2 (5 bases each). V was clipped by 4 bases and J by 10 bases, with 14 bases between them. The CDR3 runs to 13 residues. CDR1 MNHEY and CDR2 SMNVEV come from the germline V gene (reference sequence). DNA of the CDR3: TGTGCCAGCAGTTGGGACCACTCACTCGAGCAGTTCTTC. This sequence encodes CASSWDHSLEQFF.

A single count supports this clone. This sequence joins TRBV4-2 and TRBJ2-7, with D uncertain. Trimming pared 4 bases from V and 5 bases from J, leaving 21 bases between. The germline CDR1 and CDR2 sequences are LGHNA and YNFKEQ. CDR3 length: 16 residues. The CDR3 bases are TGTGCCAGCAGCCCGGGTGGTCCGGGCGCAGGAAACGAGCAGTACTTC. Its protein is CASSPGGPGAGNEQYF.

The count of this clone is one. This rearrangement joins TRBV19 to TRBJ2-5; TRBD2 matches 13 bases. CDR1 is LNHDA, CDR2 SQIVND, per germline (reference sequence). The trim removed 7 bases at V and 2 bases at J, leaving 7 bases unmatched. The CDR3 has 16 residues. CDR3 nucleotide sequence: TGTGCCAGTAAACCGGGACTAGCGGGATATCAAGAGACCCAGTACTTC. This encodes CASKPGLAGYQETQYF.

The chain recombines TRBV27 with TRBJ2-5; 7 bases match TRBD2. The V and J ends lost 4 bases and 3 bases, in that order; junction bases with no gene match: 8. The germline V gene has CDR1 MNHEY and CDR2 SMNVEV (reference sequence). CDR3 length: 15 residues. CDR3 bases: TGTGCCAGCAGTTCAAGAGGGAGCGGGGAAGAGACCCAGTACTTC. Translated: CASSSRGSGEETQYF.

This clone was seen a single time. This chain uses TRBV11-2 with TRBJ2-2; a weak D match, TRBD1 (7 bases). V lost 5 bases to trimming and J lost 1 base, with 14 bases between them. The CDR3 has 16 residues. Germline CDR1 and CDR2: SGHAT and FQNNGV. The CDR3 bases are TGTGCCAGCAGCCCGCGACAGGGACTGAACACCGGGGAGCTGTTTTTT. Residues: CASSPRQGLNTGELFF.

V usage is TRBV29-1 and J usage is TRBJ2-3; 10 bases are shared with TRBD2. Per the germline V gene, CDR1 is SQVTM and CDR2 is ANQGSEA. This CDR3 region has 16 residues. With 1 base clipped from V and 4 bases from J, the junction kept 8 bases outside the gene matches. The CDR3 DNA sequence: TGCAGCGTTGAAGGCGCTAGCGGGAGCGTGGCAGATACGCAGTATTTT. Translated: CSVEGASGSVADTQYF.

The J gene is TRBJ2-1, the V gene TRBV9, with 9 bases identical to TRBD2. The CDR3 runs to 19 residues. Germline V CDR1 and CDR2: SGDLS, YYNGEE. Germline trimming cut 0 bases from V and 0 bases from J; bases unmatched to any gene: 10. This CDR3 reads CASSVVASGTASSYNEQFF. CDR3 bases: TGTGCCAGCAGCGTAGTGGCTAGCGGGACTGCGAGCTCCTACAATGAGCAGTTCTTC. The full variable domain, its missing parts supplied by reference TRBV9 and TRBJ2-1, is DSGVTQTPKHLITATGQRVTLRCSPRSGDLSVYWYQQSLDQGLQFLIQYYNGEERAKGNILERFSAQQFPDLHSELNLSSLELGDSALYFCASSVVASGTASSYNEQFFGPGTRLTVL.

The J gene is TRBJ2-7, the V gene TRBV5-6; D call uncertain. The CDR3 contains 13 residues. Trimming removed 1 base at V and 1 base at J, with 6 bases between. Germline assignment: CDR1 SGHDT and CDR2 YYEEEE. The CDR3 sequence is CASSLWVSYEQYF. CDR3 bases: TGTGCCAGCAGCTTGTGGGTTTCCTACGAGCAGTACTTC.

The V and J genes are TRBV9 and TRBJ2-7; no clear D gene. This CDR3 is built from 14 residues. V lost 0 bases, J lost 2 bases, and 9 bases lay in between. From germline, CDR1 is SGDLS and CDR2 YYNGEE. The CDR3 region has the DNA TGTGCCAGCAGCGTAGTAGGCCATACCTACGAGCAGTACTTC. It is translated as CASSVVGHTYEQYF. Drawing the rest from reference TRBV9 and TRBJ2-7, the complete variable domain is DSGVTQTPKHLITATGQRVTLRCSPRSGDLSVYWYQQSLDQGLQFLIQYYNGEERAKGNILERFSAQQFPDLHSELNLSSLELGDSALYFCASSVVGHTYEQYFGPGTRLTVT.